The sequence of this T cell receptor (beta chain) was determined in a study of regulatory T cells in long-lasting Graves disease. Notes on the study in general: Persistent disease exhibited a predilection for TRBV28, TRBJ1-2 and TRBJ2-5. Exclusively peripheral blood, rather than thyroid tissue, was studied.

This CDR3 region has 13 residues. V lost 3 bases, J lost 7 bases, and 14 bases lay in between. The germline CDR1 and CDR2 sequences are GTSNPN and SVGIG (reference sequence). Assembly of TCR beta libraries relied on iRepertoire HTBI primers together with Arm-PCR of CDR3 regions. TCRdb used MiXCR to reprocess the multiplex PCR reads, holding one entry per CDR3 protein. Here the sample spans under 800,000 distinct CDR3 sequences, about 16% being singletons. Time point given: newly diagnosed GD, antithyroid drugs for less than 3 months. RNA extracted from PBMCs served as the sequencing template. For this clonotype: Its matching antigen is unknown.

These data also featured in a second study, about T cells in Graves' hyperthyroidism and ophthalmopathy.

The TCR comes from a woman aged 25 to 39 with Graves disease. The source was peripheral blood mononuclear cells (PBMCs), collected at new diagnosis, from a patient treated with antithyroid drugs. V gene TRBV30 combines with J gene TRBJ2-3; D unclear. CDR3 in amino acids: CAWRWQALHTQYF. CDR3 sequence (DNA): TGTGCCTGGAGGTGGCAGGCCTTACATACGCAGTATTTT.